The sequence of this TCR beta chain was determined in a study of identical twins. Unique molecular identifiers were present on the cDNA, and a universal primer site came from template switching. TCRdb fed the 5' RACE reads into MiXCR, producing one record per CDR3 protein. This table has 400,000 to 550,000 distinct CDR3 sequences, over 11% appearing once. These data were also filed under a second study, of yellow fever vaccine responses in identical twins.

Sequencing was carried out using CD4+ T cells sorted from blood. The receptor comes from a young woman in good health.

CDR3 region: CASSSTSGDTQYF. The CDR3 DNA reads as TGTGCCAGCAGCTCAACTAGCGGGGACACGCAGTATTTT. The J gene is TRBJ2-3, the V gene TRBV5-4, with TRBD2 matching over 10 bases. CDR1 and CDR2 from the germline V gene are SGHNT and YYREEE (reference sequence). CDR3 length equals 13 residues. After removal of 3 bases from V and 9 bases from J, the junction contained 4 bases not matched to a gene.